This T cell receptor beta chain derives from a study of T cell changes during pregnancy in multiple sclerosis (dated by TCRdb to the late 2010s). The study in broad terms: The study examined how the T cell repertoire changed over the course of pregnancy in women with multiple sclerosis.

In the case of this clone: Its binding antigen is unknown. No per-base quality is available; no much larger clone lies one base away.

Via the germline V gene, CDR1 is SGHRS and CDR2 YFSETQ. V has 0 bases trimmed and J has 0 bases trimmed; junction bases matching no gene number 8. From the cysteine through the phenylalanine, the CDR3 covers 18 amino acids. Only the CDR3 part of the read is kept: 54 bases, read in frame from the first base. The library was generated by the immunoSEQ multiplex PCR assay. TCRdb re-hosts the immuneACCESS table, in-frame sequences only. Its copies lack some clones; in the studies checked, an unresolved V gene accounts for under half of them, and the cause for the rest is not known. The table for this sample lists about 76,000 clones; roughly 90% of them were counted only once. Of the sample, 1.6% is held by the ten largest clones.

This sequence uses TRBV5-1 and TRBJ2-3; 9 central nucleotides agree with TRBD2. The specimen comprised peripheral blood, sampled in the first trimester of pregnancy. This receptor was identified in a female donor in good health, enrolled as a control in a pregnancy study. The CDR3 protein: CASSLAIAGAPSTDTQYF. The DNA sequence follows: TGCGCCAGCAGCTTGGCAATAGCGGGAGCCCCCAGCACAGATACGCAGTATTTT.